The 6 T cell receptor beta chains presented below share a single source sample, sequenced in a study of blood T cell repertoires in COVID-19 (dated by TCRdb to the early 2020s). The library was made by the immunoSEQ multiplex PCR assay. TCRdb took this table from immuneACCESS and kept in-frame rearrangements with V and J called. Such tables lack part of the clones; where checked against another copy, unresolved V genes explain under half of the gap, and the rest is unexplained. Present in this sample are about 150,000 clones, approximately 80% of which were seen just once. 3.7% of the sample is taken by the ten largest. Sequencing was done on a sample of peripheral blood. The receptors stem from an elderly woman with acute or convalescent COVID-19.

The rearrangement uses TRBV9 and TRBJ2-2, with D perhaps matching TRBD1 (5 bases). V was trimmed by 0 bases and J by 1 base, leaving 7 bases between them. Germline assignment: CDR1 SGDLS and CDR2 YYNGEE. This CDR3 is built from 15 residues. The DNA of the CDR3 is TGTGCCAGCAGCGTAGACGGACAGAACACCGGGGAGCTGTTTTTT. It specifies CASSVDGQNTGELFF.

This clone was seen once. The chain is built from TRBV5-1 and TRBJ1-2; D ambiguous. Trimming took 0 bases from V and 7 from J, leaving 10 bases between them. CDR1 is SGHRS, CDR2 YFSETQ, per germline. The CDR3 contains 13 residues. CDR3 DNA sequence: TGCGCCAGCAGCTTGGCCGGGGTAGGTGGCTACACCTTC. Amino acids: CASSLAGVGGYTF. Full variable domain (missing parts from reference TRBV5-1 and TRBJ1-2): KAGVTQTPRYLIKTRGQQVTLSCSPISGHRSVSWYQQTPGQGLQFLFEYFSETQRNKGNFPGRFSGRQFSNSRSEMNVSTLELGDSALYLCASSLAGVGGYTFGSGTRLTVV.

The chain carries TRBV19 and TRBJ1-2, with 8 bases aligning to TRBD1. The germline CDR1 and CDR2 sequences are LNHDA and SQIVND (reference sequence). The J segment lost 6 bases and the V segment lost 3 bases, leaving 9 bases of the junction unmatched. The CDR3 sequence is 15 residues long. The DNA of the CDR3 is TGTGCCAGTAGTATCAGAAGACAGGGGCTGGATGGCTACACCTTC. The encoded protein is CASSIRRQGLDGYTF.

This clone appeared a single time. The rearrangement links TRBV20-1 to TRBJ1-5; TRBD1 matches at 9 bases. Germline values: CDR1 DFQATT, CDR2 SNEGSKA (reference sequence). The CDR3 has 16 residues. V was clipped by 3 bases and J by 6 bases; unmatched bases: 12. As DNA, the CDR3 is TGCAGTGCTAGTGATTCATGGGGACAGGGTTCTCAGCCCCAGCATTTT. The encoded protein is CSASDSWGQGSQPQHF.

The chain links TRBV19 to TRBJ2-3; the D gene is possibly TRBD2 (7 bases). Per the germline V gene, CDR1 is LNHDA and CDR2 is SQIVND (reference sequence). Deletions cut 3 bases from V and 2 bases from J, with 24 bases between. CDR3 length: 19 amino acids. The CDR3 DNA follows: TGTGCCAGTAGTATTCGGGGGCTGCACGGGAGGCCAGACACAGATACGCAGTATTTT. It encodes CASSIRGLHGRPDTDTQYF.

The chain is built from TRBV27 and TRBJ1-6; TRBD1 matches at 9 bases. Per the germline V gene, CDR1 is MNHEY and CDR2 is SMNVEV (reference sequence). The CDR3 spans 19 residues. V lost 6 bases to trimming and J lost 7 bases; unmatched junction nucleotides: 19. As DNA, the CDR3 is TGTGCCAGCAGCCGCCGTGGGACAGGGAGCAGTTTGGGAAATTCACCCCTCCACTTT. Its protein product is CASSRRGTGSSLGNSPLHF.